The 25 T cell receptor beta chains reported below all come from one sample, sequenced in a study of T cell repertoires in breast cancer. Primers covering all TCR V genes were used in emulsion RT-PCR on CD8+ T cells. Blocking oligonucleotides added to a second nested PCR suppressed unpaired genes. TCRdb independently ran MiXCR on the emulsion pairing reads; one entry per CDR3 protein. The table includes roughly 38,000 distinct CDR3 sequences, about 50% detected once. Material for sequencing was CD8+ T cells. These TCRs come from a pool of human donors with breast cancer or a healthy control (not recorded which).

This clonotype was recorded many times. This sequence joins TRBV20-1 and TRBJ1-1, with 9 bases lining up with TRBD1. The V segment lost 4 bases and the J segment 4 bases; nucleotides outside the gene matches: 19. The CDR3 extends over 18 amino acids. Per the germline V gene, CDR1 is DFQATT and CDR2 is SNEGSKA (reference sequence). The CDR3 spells CSAIAEPGQGGSATEAFF. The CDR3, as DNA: TGCAGTGCTATTGCGGAACCGGGACAGGGAGGTTCAGCCACTGAAGCTTTCTTT.

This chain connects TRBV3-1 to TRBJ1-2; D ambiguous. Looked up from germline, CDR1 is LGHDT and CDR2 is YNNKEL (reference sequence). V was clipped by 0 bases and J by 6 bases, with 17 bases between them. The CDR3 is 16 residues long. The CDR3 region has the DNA TGTGCCAGCAGCCAAGAGACCCCGTATGGAACCCATGGCTACACCTTC. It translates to CASSQETPYGTHGYTF.

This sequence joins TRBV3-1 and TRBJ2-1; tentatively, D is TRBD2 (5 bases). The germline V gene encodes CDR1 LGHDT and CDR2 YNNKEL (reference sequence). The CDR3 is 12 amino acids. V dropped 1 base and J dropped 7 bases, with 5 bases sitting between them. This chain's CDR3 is CASSQGRNEQFF. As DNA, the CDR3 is TGTGCCAGCAGCCAAGGGAGGAATGAGCAGTTCTTC.

CDR3 in amino acids: CASSFAPSGSHYNEQFF. CDR3 DNA: TGTGCCAGCAGCTTCGCCCCAAGCGGGAGCCATTACAATGAGCAGTTCTTC. The chain carries TRBV7-9 and TRBJ2-1; 8 nucleotides agree with TRBD2. The CDR3 spans 17 residues. V shed 3 bases, J shed 4 bases, and the junction held 11 bases outside the gene matches. CDR1 is SEHNR and CDR2 is FQNEAQ in the germline V gene (reference sequence).

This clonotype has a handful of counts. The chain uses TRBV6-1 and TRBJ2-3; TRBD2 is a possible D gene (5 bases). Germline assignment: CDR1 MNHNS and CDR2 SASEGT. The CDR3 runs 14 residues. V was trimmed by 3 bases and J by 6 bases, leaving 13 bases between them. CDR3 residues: CASSDTDRGDTQYF. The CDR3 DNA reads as TGTGCCAGCAGTGACACGGACCGAGGGGATACGCAGTATTTT.

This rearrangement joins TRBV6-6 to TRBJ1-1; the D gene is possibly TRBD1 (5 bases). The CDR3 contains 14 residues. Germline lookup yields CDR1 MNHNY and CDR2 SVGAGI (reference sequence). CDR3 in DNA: TGTGTTAGCAGTTACGGGGGGGGAACGGGTGAAGCTTTCTTT. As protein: CVSSYGGGTGEAFF.

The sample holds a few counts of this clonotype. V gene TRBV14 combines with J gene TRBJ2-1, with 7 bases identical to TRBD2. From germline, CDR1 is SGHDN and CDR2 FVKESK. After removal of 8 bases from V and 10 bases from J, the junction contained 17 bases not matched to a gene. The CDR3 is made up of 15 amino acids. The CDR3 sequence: CASEAGRGGPREQFF. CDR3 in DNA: TGTGCCAGCGAAGCCGGTCGGGGAGGGCCTAGGGAGCAGTTCTTC.

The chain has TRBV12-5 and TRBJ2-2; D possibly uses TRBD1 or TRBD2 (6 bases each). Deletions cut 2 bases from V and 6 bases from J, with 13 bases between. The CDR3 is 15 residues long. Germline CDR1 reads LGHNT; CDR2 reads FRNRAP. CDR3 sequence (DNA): TGTGCTAGTGGTTTGCCCCCAGGGGAGGCCGGGGAGCTGTTTTTT. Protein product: CASGLPPGEAGELFF.

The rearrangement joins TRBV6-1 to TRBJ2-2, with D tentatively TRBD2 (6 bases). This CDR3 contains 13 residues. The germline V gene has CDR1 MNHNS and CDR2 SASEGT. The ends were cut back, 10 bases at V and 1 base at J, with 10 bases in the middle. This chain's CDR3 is CAIGTLNTGELFF. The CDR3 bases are TGTGCCATCGGGACTTTGAACACCGGGGAGCTGTTTTTT.

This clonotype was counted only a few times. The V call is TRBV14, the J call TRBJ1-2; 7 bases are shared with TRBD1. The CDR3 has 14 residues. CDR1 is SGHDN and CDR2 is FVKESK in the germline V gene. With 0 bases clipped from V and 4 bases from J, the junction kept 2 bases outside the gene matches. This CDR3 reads CASSQDRGVYGYTF. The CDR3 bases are TGTGCCAGCAGCCAAGACAGGGGGGTCTATGGCTACACCTTC.

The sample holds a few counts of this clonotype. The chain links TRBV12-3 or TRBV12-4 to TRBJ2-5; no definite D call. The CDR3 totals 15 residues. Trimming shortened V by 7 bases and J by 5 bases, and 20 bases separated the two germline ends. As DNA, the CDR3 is TGTGCCAGCACCATTGCCGTGACTTCTAGGGAGACCCAGTACTTC. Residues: CASTIAVTSRETQYF.

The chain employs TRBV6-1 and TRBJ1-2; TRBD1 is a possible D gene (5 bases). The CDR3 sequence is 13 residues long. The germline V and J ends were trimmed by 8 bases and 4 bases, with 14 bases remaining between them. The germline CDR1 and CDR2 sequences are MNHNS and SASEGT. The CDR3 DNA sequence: TGTGCCAGCGGGGGTTGGACCTCCTATGGCTACACCTTC. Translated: CASGGWTSYGYTF.

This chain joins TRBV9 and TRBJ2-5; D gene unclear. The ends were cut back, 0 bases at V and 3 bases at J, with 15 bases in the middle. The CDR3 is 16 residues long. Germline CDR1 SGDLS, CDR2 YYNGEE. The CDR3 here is CASSVGPVAIKETQYF. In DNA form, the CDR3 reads TGTGCCAGCAGCGTAGGGCCAGTAGCCATCAAAGAGACCCAGTACTTC.

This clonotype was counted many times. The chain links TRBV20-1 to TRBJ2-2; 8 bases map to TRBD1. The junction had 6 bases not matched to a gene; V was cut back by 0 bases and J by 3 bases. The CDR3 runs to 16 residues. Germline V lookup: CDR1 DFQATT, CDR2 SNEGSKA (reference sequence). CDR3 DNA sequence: TGCAGTGCTAGAGATGAACAGGGGGGAGACACCGGGGAGCTGTTTTTT. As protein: CSARDEQGGDTGELFF.

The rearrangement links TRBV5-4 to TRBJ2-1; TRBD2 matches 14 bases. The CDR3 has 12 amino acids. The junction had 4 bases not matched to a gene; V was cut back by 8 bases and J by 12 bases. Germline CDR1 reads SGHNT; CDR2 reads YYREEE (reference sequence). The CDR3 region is CARGLAGGRQFF. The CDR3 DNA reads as TGTGCCAGAGGACTAGCGGGGGGACGGCAGTTCTTC. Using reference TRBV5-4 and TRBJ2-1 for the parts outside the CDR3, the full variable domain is ETGVTQSPTHLIKTRGQQVTLRCSSQSGHNTVSWYQQALGQGPQFIFQYYREEENGRGNFPPRFSGLQFPNYSSELNVNALELDDSALYLCARGLAGGRQFFGPGTRLTVL.

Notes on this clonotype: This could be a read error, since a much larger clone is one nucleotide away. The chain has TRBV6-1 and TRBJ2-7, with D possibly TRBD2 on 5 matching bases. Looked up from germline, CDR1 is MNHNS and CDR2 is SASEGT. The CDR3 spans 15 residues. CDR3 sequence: CASRNPGGGLYKQYF. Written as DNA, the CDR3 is TGTGCCAGCAGAAACCCTGGAGGCGGCCTCTACAAGCAGTACTTC.

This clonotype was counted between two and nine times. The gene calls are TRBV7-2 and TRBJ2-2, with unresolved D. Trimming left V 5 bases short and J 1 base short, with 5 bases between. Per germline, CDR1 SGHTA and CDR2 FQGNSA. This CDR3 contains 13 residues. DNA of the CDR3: TGTGCCAGCAGCATAATGAACACCGGGGAGCTGTTTTTT. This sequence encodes CASSIMNTGELFF.

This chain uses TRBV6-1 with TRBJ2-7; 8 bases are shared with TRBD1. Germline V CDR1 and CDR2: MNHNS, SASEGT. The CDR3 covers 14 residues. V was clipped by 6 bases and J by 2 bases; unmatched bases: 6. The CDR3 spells CASRPQGVPYEQYF. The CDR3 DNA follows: TGTGCCAGCAGACCACAGGGGGTGCCCTACGAGCAGTACTTC.

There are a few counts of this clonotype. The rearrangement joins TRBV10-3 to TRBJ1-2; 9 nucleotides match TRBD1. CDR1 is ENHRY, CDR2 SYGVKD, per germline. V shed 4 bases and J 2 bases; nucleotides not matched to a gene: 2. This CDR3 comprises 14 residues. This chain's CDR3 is CAISGTGVNYGYTF. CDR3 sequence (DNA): TGTGCCATCAGTGGGACAGGGGTGAACTATGGCTACACCTTC.

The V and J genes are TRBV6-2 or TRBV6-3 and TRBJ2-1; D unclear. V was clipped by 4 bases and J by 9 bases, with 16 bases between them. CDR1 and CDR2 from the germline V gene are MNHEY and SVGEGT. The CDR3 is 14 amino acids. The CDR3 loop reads CASSWTRHVGEQFF. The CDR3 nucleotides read TGTGCCAGCAGTTGGACGCGCCACGTTGGTGAGCAGTTCTTC.

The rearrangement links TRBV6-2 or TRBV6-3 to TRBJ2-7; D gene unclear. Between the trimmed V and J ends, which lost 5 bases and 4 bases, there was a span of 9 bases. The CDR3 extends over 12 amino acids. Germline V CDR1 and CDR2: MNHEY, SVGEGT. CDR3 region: CASSPQLYEQYF. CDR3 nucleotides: TGTGCCAGCAGTCCTCAGTTGTACGAGCAGTACTTC.

The CDR3 loop is CASSFPANQETQYF. The CDR3 bases are TGTGCCAGCAGCTTTCCGGCAAACCAAGAGACCCAGTACTTC. This rearrangement joins TRBV7-9 to TRBJ2-5; unclear D gene. The V end was cut by 3 bases, the J end by 0 bases, with 8 bases between. The CDR3 sequence is 14 residues long. Germline V gives CDR1 SEHNR, CDR2 FQNEAQ (reference sequence). Drawing the rest from reference TRBV7-9 and TRBJ2-5, the complete variable domain is DTGVSQNPRHKITKRGQNVTFRCDPISEHNRLYWYRQTLGQGPEFLTYFQNEAQLEKSRLLSDRFSAERPKGSFSTLEIQRTEQGDSAMYLCASSFPANQETQYFGPGTRLLVL.

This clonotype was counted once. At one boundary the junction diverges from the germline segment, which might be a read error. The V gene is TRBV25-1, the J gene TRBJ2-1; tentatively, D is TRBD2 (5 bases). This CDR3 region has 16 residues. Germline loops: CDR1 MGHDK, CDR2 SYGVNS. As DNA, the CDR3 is TGTGCCGGCAGATCCATCAGCGGCGGAACCTACAATGAGCAGTTCTTC. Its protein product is CAGRSISGGTYNEQFF.

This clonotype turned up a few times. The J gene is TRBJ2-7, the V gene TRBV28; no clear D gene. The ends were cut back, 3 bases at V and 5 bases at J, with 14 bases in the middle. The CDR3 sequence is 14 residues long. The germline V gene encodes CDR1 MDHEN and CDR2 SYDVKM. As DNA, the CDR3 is TGTGCCAGCAGTTTTGGCGGCCTCGGGCACGAGCAGTACTTC. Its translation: CASSFGGLGHEQYF.

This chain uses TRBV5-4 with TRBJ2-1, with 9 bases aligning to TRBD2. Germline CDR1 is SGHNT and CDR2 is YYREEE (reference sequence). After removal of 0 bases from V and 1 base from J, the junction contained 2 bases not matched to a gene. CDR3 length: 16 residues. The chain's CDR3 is CASSLGSGGSYNEQFF. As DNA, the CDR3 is TGTGCCAGCAGCTTGGGAAGCGGGGGGTCCTACAATGAGCAGTTCTTC.